The 29 T cell receptor beta chains listed next were all sequenced from one sample in a study of radiotherapy plus CTLA-4 blockade in lung cancer. Repertoires were generated with immunoSEQ multiplex PCR, while TCRdb's copy carries only in-frame clones and drops some. Among 75,000 to 95,000 clones listed, about 78% were seen once. The sample here was peripheral blood, taken from a patient treated with radiotherapy plus ipilimumab. Every receptor here comes from a human donor with non-small cell lung cancer that progressed on radiotherapy plus ipilimumab.

The chain carries TRBV6-1 and TRBJ1-1; no clear D gene. Per the germline V gene, CDR1 is MNHNS and CDR2 is SASEGT. V lost 6 bases and J lost 3, with 2 bases in between. This CDR3 has 10 amino acids. The CDR3 DNA is TGTGCCAGCAGATACACTGAAGCTTTCTTT. Its protein is CASRYTEAFF.

The rearrangement uses TRBV4-2 and TRBJ2-7; 7 bases line up with TRBD2. CDR3 length: 17 residues. The trim removed 1 base at V and 0 bases at J, leaving 9 bases unmatched. Germline CDR1 reads LGHNA; CDR2 reads YNFKEQ. CDR3 coding DNA: TGTGCCAGCAGCCAAGGGGGGGGACTCTCGAGCTCCTACGAGCAGTACTTC. Translation: CASSQGGGLSSSYEQYF.

This chain joins TRBV5-1 and TRBJ1-1; 9 nucleotides match TRBD1. J lost 7 bases, V lost 7 bases, and 11 bases had no gene match. Germline loops: CDR1 SGHRS, CDR2 YFSETQ. The CDR3 totals 14 residues. DNA for the CDR3: TGCGCCAGCGCTGAGACAGGGGGGGACATTGAAGCTTTCTTT. This codes for CASAETGGDIEAFF.

This rearrangement joins TRBV5-1 to TRBJ2-5; D might be TRBD2 (6 bases). The CDR3 contains 14 residues. Germline-derived CDR1 and CDR2 are SGHRS and YFSETQ. Trimming removed 1 base from V and 4 bases from J, with 11 bases in between. CDR3 residues: CASSLNGGRETQYF. CDR3 nucleotides: TGCGCCAGCAGCTTGAACGGGGGACGAGAGACCCAGTACTTC.

This clone turned up a few times. This chain links TRBV10-3 with TRBJ2-7; tentatively, D is TRBD2 (6 bases). The CDR3 extends over 12 amino acids. The germline V gene encodes CDR1 ENHRY and CDR2 SYGVKD. V was cut by 4 bases and J by 5 bases, with 9 bases left in between. The CDR3 spells CAISAWGDEQYF. The CDR3 bases are TGTGCCATCAGTGCCTGGGGGGACGAGCAGTACTTC.

A remark on this clone: One junction end does not reproduce the germline sequence, and a read error may be involved. CDR3 amino acids: CASSLWPGSGSAPYNEQFF. The CDR3 DNA sequence: TGTGCTAGCAGCTTATGGCCAGGCAGCGGGAGTGCCCCCTACAATGAGCAGTTCTTC. The chain uses TRBV7-7 and TRBJ2-1, with 8 nucleotides matching TRBD2. The germline V gene encodes CDR1 SSHAT and CDR2 FNYEAQ (reference sequence). This CDR3 has 19 residues.

The count of this clone is one. The chain joins TRBV19 to TRBJ1-5; TRBD1 agrees at 9 bases. CDR3 length: 16 amino acids. The germline V gene encodes CDR1 LNHDA and CDR2 SQIVND (reference sequence). V was pared by 5 bases and J by 5 bases, with 10 bases of the junction left unmatched. The DNA for the CDR3 is TGTGCCAGTAGTCCTACAGGGGGCGCGTCCTATCAGCCCCAGCATTTT. Amino acid sequence: CASSPTGGASYQPQHF.

The chain couples TRBV2 to TRBJ2-5; D might be TRBD2 (5 bases). Germline CDR1 and CDR2: SNHLY and FYNNEI. V was trimmed by 4 bases and J by 4 bases, leaving 10 bases between them. The CDR3 is 13 amino acids. CDR3 sequence: CASSVRGGETQYF. The DNA for the CDR3 is TGTGCCAGCAGTGTGCGAGGAGGAGAGACCCAGTACTTC. The variable domain in full, with the rest retrieved from reference TRBV2 and TRBJ2-5, is EPEVTQTPSHQVTQMGQEVILRCVPISNHLYFYWYRQILGQKVEFLVSFYNNEISEKSEIFDDQFSVERPDGSNFTLKIRSTKLEDSAMYFCASSVRGGETQYFGPGTRLLVL.

The chain couples TRBV28 to TRBJ2-7; the D gene is possibly TRBD1 (5 bases). V gave up 8 bases and J gave up 2 bases, with 10 bases separating them. Germline values: CDR1 MDHEN, CDR2 SYDVKM. The CDR3 totals 12 residues. The CDR3 region has the DNA TGTGCCAGCCGGCCAGGGACCTACGAGCAGTACTTC. Its translation is CASRPGTYEQYF.

This clone was recorded a few times. The CDR3 is CASSFGTEAYEQYF. CDR3 sequence (DNA): TGTGCCAGCAGCTTCGGGACGGAGGCATACGAGCAGTACTTC. The V and J genes are TRBV11-2 and TRBJ2-7; the D gene could be TRBD1 or TRBD2 (5 bases each). Per the germline V gene, CDR1 is SGHAT and CDR2 is FQNNGV. V dropped 3 bases and J dropped 4 bases, with 13 bases sitting between them. The CDR3 spans 14 residues. Filled out from reference TRBV11-2 and TRBJ2-7, the complete variable domain reads EAGVAQSPRYKIIEKRQSVAFWCNPISGHATLYWYQQILGQGPKLLIQFQNNGVVDDSQLPKDRFSAERLKGVDSTLKIQPAKLEDSAVYLCASSFGTEAYEQYFGPGTRLTVT.

The chain recombines TRBV19 with TRBJ1-2; D possibly corresponds to TRBD1 (5 bases). Trimming cost V 7 bases and J 8 bases, with 17 bases left between them. Germline assignment: CDR1 LNHDA and CDR2 SQIVND (reference sequence). CDR3 length equals 13 residues. CDR3 in amino acids: CASTMGGKKGYTF. The CDR3 DNA is TGTGCCAGTACCATGGGGGGTAAGAAAGGCTACACCTTC.

The chain links TRBV28 to TRBJ2-2; no definite D call. The CDR3 length is 13 residues. V lost 6 bases and J 0 bases, leaving 5 bases between the germline ends. CDR1 is MDHEN, CDR2 SYDVKM, per germline. The CDR3: CASRPANTGELFF. The CDR3 coding sequence is TGTGCCAGCAGACCCGCGAACACCGGGGAGCTGTTTTTT.

V is TRBV5-1 and J is TRBJ2-3; TRBD1 aligns across 9 bases. Per germline, CDR1 SGHRS and CDR2 YFSETQ. With 1 base clipped from V and 2 bases from J, the junction kept 2 bases outside the gene matches. This CDR3 has 15 amino acids. The CDR3 protein is CASSLRDRATDTQYF. CDR3 DNA: TGCGCCAGCAGCTTGCGGGACAGGGCCACAGATACGCAGTATTTT.

The rearrangement joins TRBV5-4 to TRBJ1-6, with a possible D match to TRBD1 (5 bases). V shed 4 bases and J shed 7 bases, with 12 bases lying between them. Per the germline V gene, CDR1 is SGHNT and CDR2 is YYREEE (reference sequence). The CDR3 is 14 residues long. CDR3 residues: CASSPGTVNSPLHF. CDR3 bases: TGTGCCAGCAGCCCCGGGACTGTGAATTCACCCCTCCACTTT.

This sequence joins TRBV5-4 and TRBJ2-2, with 12 nucleotides matching TRBD2. CDR3 length equals 18 residues. The J segment lost 4 bases and the V segment lost 0 bases, leaving 7 bases of the junction unmatched. Germline CDR1 and CDR2: SGHNT and YYREEE (reference sequence). The chain's CDR3 is CASSLASGGGPSTGELFF. The CDR3 DNA reads as TGTGCCAGCAGCTTGGCTAGCGGGGGGGGACCCTCCACCGGGGAGCTGTTTTTT.

The chain's CDR3 is CASSPLGQGYYGYTF. CDR3 sequence (DNA): TGTGCCAGCAGTCCACTGGGACAGGGGTACTATGGCTACACCTTC. The chain is built from TRBV28 and TRBJ1-2; TRBD1 agrees at 10 bases. Losses at the gene ends were 5 bases for V and 3 bases for J; bases not matched to a gene: 6. The CDR3 runs to 15 residues. CDR1 is MDHEN, CDR2 SYDVKM, per germline.

This clone was counted a single time. The chain couples TRBV6-4 to TRBJ1-1; no clear D. V lost 2 bases, J lost 4 bases, and 8 bases lay in between. Looked up from germline, CDR1 is MRHNA and CDR2 is SNTAGT. The CDR3 totals 13 residues. The CDR3 DNA sequence: TGTGCCAGCAGTGACGGGAGTGGCACTGAAGCTTTCTTT. Its translation is CASSDGSGTEAFF.

The J gene is TRBJ2-5, the V gene TRBV4-3; 13 bases are a match to TRBD2. The CDR3 runs 15 residues. V gave up 0 bases and J gave up 9 bases; unmatched junction bases: 4. In germline, CDR1 is LGHNA, CDR2 YSLEER. CDR3 DNA: TGCGCCAGCAGCCAAGATGGGACTAGCGGGGCGGCCCAGTACTTC. It yields the protein CASSQDGTSGAAQYF.

The chain recombines TRBV5-1 with TRBJ2-7; D might be TRBD2 (6 bases). The germline gives CDR1 SGHRS, CDR2 YFSETQ. This CDR3 region has 16 residues. V was clipped by 0 bases and J by 7 bases, with 20 bases between them. CDR3 DNA sequence: TGCGCCAGCAGCTTGGACGTTCTTAGATCCGGAGGGGAGCAGTACTTC. It codes for CASSLDVLRSGGEQYF.

This chain connects TRBV7-3 to TRBJ1-3; 7 bases align to TRBD1. Germline V gene data show CDR1 as SGHTA and CDR2 as FQGTGA. Unmatched junction bases numbered 2, after V lost 5 bases and J lost 7 bases. There are 12 residues in the CDR3. CDR3 region: CASSPGGNTIYF. For the CDR3, the DNA is TGTGCCAGCAGCCCAGGGGGTAACACCATATATTTT.

The chain carries TRBV12-5 and TRBJ1-5; D is uncertain. Deletions cut 5 bases from V and 5 bases from J, with 7 bases between. CDR3 length equals 12 residues. Germline V gene sequence: CDR1 LGHNT, CDR2 FRNRAP. CDR3 DNA sequence: TGTGCTAGTGGTCTGGGTGATCAGCCCCAGCATTTT. Residues: CASGLGDQPQHF.

The rearrangement links TRBV30 to TRBJ1-6, with D possibly matching TRBD1 (6 bases). The V gene's germline CDR1 is GTSNPN and CDR2 SVGIG (reference sequence). The V end was cut by 5 bases, the J end by 11 bases, with 13 bases between. The length of the CDR3 is 12 residues. The CDR3 reads CAWAGVGAPLHF. CDR3 DNA: TGTGCCTGGGCAGGGGTAGGGGCACCCCTCCACTTT.

The chain links TRBV28 to TRBJ1-1, with 7 bases matching TRBD1. The CDR3 has 14 residues. Trimming at V came to 5 bases and at J to 11 bases, leaving 14 bases not matched to a gene. Germline CDR1 MDHEN, CDR2 SYDVKM. As DNA, the CDR3 is TGTGCCAGCAGTGAGGGCGAAGCACAGGGGCGGGCTTTCTTT. As protein: CASSEGEAQGRAFF.

J is TRBJ1-2 and V is TRBV28; D might be TRBD1 (6 bases). Trimming cost V 3 bases and J 8 bases, with 10 bases left between them. The germline V gene encodes CDR1 MDHEN and CDR2 SYDVKM. This CDR3 has 12 amino acids. CDR3 DNA: TGTGCCAGCAGTTTCGCAGGGGTCGGCTACACCTTC. Translating it yields CASSFAGVGYTF.

The rearrangement joins TRBV11-2 to TRBJ1-4, with TRBD1 matching 8 bases. The length of the CDR3 is 16 residues. Looked up from germline, CDR1 is SGHAT and CDR2 is FQNNGV. V lost 5 bases and J lost 1; bases outside the gene matches: 6. The CDR3 sequence is CASSPGGGRTNEKLFF. The CDR3, as DNA: TGTGCCAGCAGCCCAGGGGGCGGTAGAACTAATGAAAAACTGTTTTTT.

This clone has just one count. The chain couples TRBV10-3 to TRBJ1-2; tentatively, D is TRBD1 (5 bases). This CDR3 contains 15 residues. CDR1 and CDR2 from the germline V gene are ENHRY and SYGVKD. Trimming shortened V by 2 bases and J by 0 bases, and 10 bases separated the two germline ends. The CDR3 sequence is CAISERGRSNYGYTF. CDR3 nucleotides: TGTGCCATCAGTGAGAGGGGACGGTCTAACTATGGCTACACCTTC.

This clone turned up a few times. The V gene is TRBV7-8, the J gene TRBJ1-1; D gene unclear. The CDR3 runs to 13 residues. The germline CDR1 and CDR2 sequences are SGHVS and FQNEAQ. V lost 0 bases and J 1 base, leaving 3 bases between the germline ends. This chain's CDR3 is CASSLAPNTEAFF. CDR3 nucleotides: TGTGCCAGCAGCTTAGCGCCGAACACTGAAGCTTTCTTT.

V gene TRBV18 combines with J gene TRBJ2-1; 12 bases match TRBD2. Germline-derived CDR1 and CDR2 are KGHSH and LQKENI. The CDR3 spans 17 residues. Trimming at V came to 3 bases and at J to 4 bases, leaving 7 bases not matched to a gene. The CDR3 coding sequence is TGTGCCAGCTCACCGGCGACTAGCGGGAGTAGGTACAATGAGCAGTTCTTC. Protein sequence: CASSPATSGSRYNEQFF.

This clone was seen once. V is TRBV9 and J is TRBJ2-7, with unresolved D. Deletions cut 0 bases from V and 3 bases from J, with 10 bases between. Germline V gene lookup returns CDR1 SGDLS and CDR2 YYNGEE. The CDR3 covers 14 residues. The CDR3 DNA follows: TGTGCCAGCAGCGTAGGAGACGACCACTACGAGCAGTACTTC. It yields the protein CASSVGDDHYEQYF.